One T cell receptor beta chain is described in this entry. Its specificity is not known. The sample belongs to a study of Ad26.COV2.S vaccination and SARS-CoV-2 variants. Only in-frame clones appear in the TCRdb table, and some are missing; sequencing was by immunoSEQ multiplex PCR. The sample yields just over 350,000 clones, about 90% seen once. Study-wide results and limits: Spike-specific TCR breadth in vaccine recipients exceeded that seen in placebo recipients.

The sample in question was peripheral blood, obtained after recovery from COVID-19. The receptor was isolated from a human donor who had recovered from COVID-19.

The DNA for the CDR3 is TGTGCCAGCAGTTACGTCGGCGTATTAAACACCGGGGAGCTGTTTTTT. As protein: CASSYVGVLNTGELFF. The V call is TRBV6-6, the J call TRBJ2-2; D is unclear. Looked up from germline, CDR1 is MNHNY and CDR2 is SVGAGI (reference sequence). The ends were cut back, 2 bases at V and 2 bases at J, with 12 bases in the middle. CDR3 size: 16 residues.